The 9 T cell receptor beta chains in this list originate from one sample, sequenced in a study of blood T cell repertoires in COVID-19 (dated by TCRdb to the early 2020s). The library was obtained by the immunoSEQ multiplex PCR assay. TCRdb retrieved this table from immuneACCESS and kept in-frame rearrangements only. Not all clones are present; in checked studies, unresolved V genes account for under half, and no reason is known for the remainder. For this sample there are around 130,000 clones; approximately 83% appear just once. 15% to 20% of the sample lies in the top ten. Sequencing was performed on peripheral blood. The receptor source for this set is a woman in her fifties or sixties who had recovered from COVID-19.

The chain combines TRBV5-1 with TRBJ2-7; a weak D match, TRBD2 (5 bases). V was pared by 2 bases and J by 5 bases, with 17 bases between. The CDR3 extends over 15 amino acids. The V gene's germline CDR1 is SGHRS and CDR2 YFSETQ. The CDR3 DNA is TGCGCCAGCAGCTTCCAACGGGGAAGGGTAGACGAGCAGTACTTC. Translated, it gives CASSFQRGRVDEQYF.

V is TRBV19 and J is TRBJ1-2; 7 bases map to TRBD1. Germline-derived CDR1 and CDR2 are LNHDA and SQIVND (reference sequence). This CDR3 is 13 amino acids long. The J segment lost 5 bases and the V segment lost 6 bases, leaving 6 bases of the junction unmatched. This chain's CDR3 is CASRLTGFYGYTF. CDR3 bases: TGTGCCAGTAGATTGACAGGGTTTTATGGCTACACCTTC.

In its sample, this clone was seen once. CDR3 amino acids: CASSPDPSGRTDTQYF. CDR3 DNA: TGCGCCAGCAGCCCCGATCCTAGCGGGAGGACAGATACGCAGTATTTT. The chain couples TRBV4-3 to TRBJ2-3; 11 positions agree with TRBD2. Germline CDR1 reads LGHNA; CDR2 reads YSLEER. Trimming removed 4 bases from V and 3 bases from J; junction bases left unmatched: 6. CDR3 length: 16 residues.

The chain uses TRBV4-1 and TRBJ2-5; possible D gene TRBD2, 5 bases. The germline V and J ends were trimmed by 4 bases and 4 bases, with 16 bases remaining between them. The CDR3 runs to 15 residues. Per the germline V gene, CDR1 is MGHRA and CDR2 is YSYEKL. The CDR3 sequence is CASSRVRTRSETQYF. CDR3 DNA: TGCGCCAGCAGCCGGGTTCGGACTCGGTCAGAGACCCAGTACTTC.

This clone has more than one count but fewer than ten. The chain links TRBV6-6 to TRBJ1-1; the D gene is possibly TRBD1 (6 bases). Germline V CDR1 and CDR2: MNHNY, SVGAGI (reference sequence). CDR3 length: 15 amino acids. Trimming stripped 2 bases from V and 2 bases from J, with 12 bases between. CDR3 sequence: CASSYGSGVNTEAFF. As DNA, the CDR3 is TGTGCCAGCAGTTACGGATCAGGGGTTAACACTGAAGCTTTCTTT.

The V gene is TRBV5-6, the J gene TRBJ2-1; a possible D gene is TRBD1 (6 bases). The V end was cut by 1 base, the J end by 4 bases, with 15 bases between. This CDR3 contains 16 residues. CDR1 and CDR2 from the germline V gene are SGHDT and YYEEEE. The CDR3 is CASSLFTGQTYNEQFF. The CDR3 region has the DNA TGTGCCAGCAGCTTGTTTACAGGACAGACTTACAATGAGCAGTTCTTC.

This clone showed up just once. The rearrangement joins TRBV11-2 to TRBJ1-1; 7 bases match TRBD1. The CDR3 extends over 18 amino acids. The V gene's germline CDR1 is SGHAT and CDR2 FQNNGV. Unmatched junction bases numbered 20, after V lost 5 bases and J lost 5 bases. The CDR3 loop reads CASSAYPQGGAWATEAFF. DNA for the CDR3: TGTGCCAGCAGCGCATATCCGCAAGGGGGCGCCTGGGCGACTGAAGCTTTCTTT.

The sample holds one count of this clone. V gene TRBV6-5 combines with J gene TRBJ2-7; 7 bases are a match to TRBD1. V gave up 8 bases and J gave up 2 bases; unmatched junction bases: 12. The CDR3 runs to 15 residues. The V gene's germline CDR1 is MNHEY and CDR2 SVGAGI. CDR3 protein: CASFPDRASAYEQYF. CDR3 DNA sequence: TGTGCCAGCTTCCCCGACAGGGCAAGTGCCTACGAGCAGTACTTC.

The gene calls are TRBV24-1 and TRBJ2-2; 8 nucleotides align to TRBD1. The V segment lost 4 bases and the J segment 5 bases; nucleotides outside the gene matches: 2. The CDR3 sequence is 14 residues long. Looked up from germline, CDR1 is KGHDR and CDR2 is SFDVKD. The DNA for the CDR3 is TGTGCCACCAGTGAACAGGGGGGAACCGGGGAGCTGTTTTTT. It encodes CATSEQGGTGELFF.